This T cell receptor beta chain was recovered during a study of blood T cell repertoires in COVID-19. Turning to the study itself: Material from acute and convalescent COVID-19 was sourced from the United States, Italy and Spain. Sources were T cells, B-cell-depleted T cells, or PBMCs; the material itself was cDNA or gDNA.

This clone came up a few times. Trimming left V 4 bases short and J 5 bases short, with 16 bases between. CDR1 and CDR2 (germline): LGHDT, YNNKEL (reference sequence). The CDR3 has 15 residues. In the authors' workflow: It was from reference gene primer amplification that nucleated cell counts were estimated. Clones were sequenced by immunoSEQ multiplex PCR, and TCRdb holds only the in-frame ones, with some missing. V and J calls and clone size are those listed in that table; D and trimming were worked out from the DNA. The table records some 180,000 clones, 70% to 90% of them present only once. The sequencing sample was made of peripheral blood. The V call is TRBV3-1 (or the pseudogene TRBV3-2), the J call TRBJ2-3; D perhaps matches TRBD1 (6 bases). The receptor's source is a man aged 60 to 75 with active or convalescent COVID-19. This chain's CDR3 is CASSPGVGAGDTQYF. The CDR3 nucleotides read TGTGCCAGCAGCCCAGGGGTGGGGGCAGGAGATACGCAGTATTTT.